This T cell receptor beta chain was recovered during a study of shared clonotypes between healthy human individuals. Losses at the gene ends were 4 bases for V and 3 bases for J; bases not matched to a gene: 3. Germline V gives CDR1 SGHNT, CDR2 YYREEE (reference sequence). The CDR3 is 14 residues long. TCRdb's copy holds only in-frame clones and misses some; the assay was immunoSEQ multiplex PCR. Of 950,000 to 1,200,000 clones listed, around three quarters are singletons. The source of this sequence is a man aged 18 to 30 in good health. Some clones in this sample may be carry-over from other donors' samples. Material for sequencing was memory CD4+ T cells from PBMCs. Subset noted: CD45RA-negative fraction. The chain recombines TRBV5-4 with TRBJ2-3, with 9 bases that match TRBD1. The CDR3, as DNA: TGTGCCAGCAGCCCGGGACAGGGTACAGATACGCAGTATTTT. Protein: CASSPGQGTDTQYF.